The present TCR beta chain was sequenced within a study of blood T cells in healthy people across ages. Study-level results: Aged donors had fewer naive CD4+ cells and lower diversity than long-lived donors.

A second about 7 to 11 cycle PCR used barcoded and J-beta primers. Using its own MiXCR run on the 5' RACE reads, TCRdb lists one record per CDR3 protein. Here the sample spans about 580,000 distinct CDR3 sequences, about 45% being singletons. There are 14 residues in the CDR3. V dropped 5 bases and J dropped 10; count of bases not matched to a gene: 12. Germline V gene lookup returns CDR1 SQVTM and CDR2 ANQGSEA. Per sample, at least 5.5 micrograms of total RNA were extracted. Turning to this clonotype: What it recognizes is unknown.

Sequencing was performed on blood. The sequence derives from an elderly man in good health. V and J are TRBV29-1 and TRBJ2-1; TRBD2 aligns across 9 bases. The chain's CDR3 is CSVFRRGGRTEQFF. DNA for the CDR3: TGCAGCGTTTTTAGGCGGGGGGGCCGTACGGAGCAGTTCTTC.